The 7 T cell receptor beta chains below come from one sample, sequenced in a study of blood T cell repertoires in COVID-19. Assay: immunoSEQ multiplex PCR; the TCRdb copy retains only in-frame clones and omits some. The repertoire consists of roughly 210,000 clones, with roughly 84% occurring once and the leading ten covering roughly a tenth. The sample consisted of peripheral blood. The receptor source for this set is a woman over 75 with COVID-19, enrolled during active disease.

DNA for the CDR3: TGTGCCAGCAGAAGGCAACAGGGGGAAAGGGAGACCCAGTACTTC. Protein: CASRRQQGERETQYF. The rearrangement joins TRBV6-6 to TRBJ2-5; 8 bases align to TRBD1. The germline V gene encodes CDR1 MNHNY and CDR2 SVGAGI (reference sequence). This CDR3 contains 15 residues. J gave up 5 bases and V 6 bases, and 11 bases lay outside the gene matches.

The chain joins TRBV11-2 to TRBJ1-1; D is unclear. The CDR3 loop spans 14 amino acids. V was cut by 3 bases and J by 0 bases, with 8 bases left in between. CDR1 SGHAT and CDR2 FQNNGV come from the germline V gene. The CDR3 DNA reads as TGTGCCAGCAGCTTTATAGCCATGAACACTGAAGCTTTCTTT. Translation gives CASSFIAMNTEAFF.

The CDR3 sequence is CASSQDKTIPVYEQYF. The CDR3 DNA follows: TGTGCCAGCAGCCAAGATAAGACTATCCCGGTCTACGAGCAGTACTTC. The chain couples TRBV4-2 to TRBJ2-7; D may be TRBD2 (5 bases). This CDR3 contains 16 residues. Germline-derived CDR1 and CDR2 are LGHNA and YNFKEQ. Between the trimmed V and J ends, which lost 0 bases and 3 bases, there was a span of 15 bases.

In its sample, this clone was seen a few times. The rearrangement joins TRBV6-6 to TRBJ1-1, with no clear D. CDR1 is MNHNY and CDR2 is SVGAGI in the germline V gene (reference sequence). Trimming cost V 2 bases and J 3 bases, with 10 bases left between them. The CDR3 has 14 residues. The CDR3, as DNA: TGTGCCAGCAGTTACCCCGAGCCGCACACTGAAGCTTTCTTT. As protein: CASSYPEPHTEAFF.

This rearrangement joins TRBV12-3 or TRBV12-4 to TRBJ1-1; D perhaps matches TRBD1 (6 bases). The CDR3 covers 13 residues. The V end was cut by 2 bases, the J end by 6 bases, with 10 bases between. In DNA, the CDR3 is TGTGCCAGCAGTTTAACAGGGTTGCCTGAAGCTTTCTTT. Protein product: CASSLTGLPEAFF.

The genes are TRBV7-4 and TRBJ1-4; D is possibly TRBD1 (5 bases). Trimming took off 1 base at V and 6 bases at J, with 15 bases between the two ends. The germline gives CDR1 SGHVT, CDR2 SQSDAQ. The CDR3 is 16 residues long. The CDR3 sequence is CASSLEVPGRYEKLFF. As DNA, the CDR3 is TGTGCCAGCAGCTTAGAAGTCCCAGGGAGGTATGAAAAACTGTTTTTT. The entire variable domain, with the rest obtained from reference TRBV7-4 and TRBJ1-4, is as follows: GAGVSQSPRYKVAKRGRDVALRCDSISGHVTLYWYRQTLGQGSEVLTYSQSDAQRDKSGRPSGRFSAERPERSVSTLKIQRTEQGDSAVYLCASSLEVPGRYEKLFFGSGTQLSVL.

A remark on this clone: Because the CDR3 is missing its conserved closing phenylalanine or tryptophan, this is likely a read error. The genes are TRBV5-1 and TRBJ1-2; perhaps TRBD1 as D (6 bases). Germline assignment: CDR1 SGHRS and CDR2 YFSETQ. Trimming removed 5 bases from V and 8 bases from J, with 19 bases in between. This CDR3 spans 14 amino acids. In nucleotides, the CDR3 is TGCGCCAGCAGTCCCGGGACAACTTTGGCCGGCTACACCTCC. Translated: CASSPGTTLAGYTS.